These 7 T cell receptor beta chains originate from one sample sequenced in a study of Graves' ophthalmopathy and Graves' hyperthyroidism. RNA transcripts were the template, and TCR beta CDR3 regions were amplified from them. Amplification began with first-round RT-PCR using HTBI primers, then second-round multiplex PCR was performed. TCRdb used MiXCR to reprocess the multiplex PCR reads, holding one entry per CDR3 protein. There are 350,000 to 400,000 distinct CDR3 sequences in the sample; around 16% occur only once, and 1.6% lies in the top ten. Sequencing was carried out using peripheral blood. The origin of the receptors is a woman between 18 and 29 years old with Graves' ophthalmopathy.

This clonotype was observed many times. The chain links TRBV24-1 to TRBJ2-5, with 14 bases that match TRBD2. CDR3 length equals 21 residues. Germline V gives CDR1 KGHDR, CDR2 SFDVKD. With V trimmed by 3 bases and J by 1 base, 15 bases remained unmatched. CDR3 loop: CATSDVTVWGLAGEGQETQYF. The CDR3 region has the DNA TGTGCCACCAGTGATGTGACAGTCTGGGGACTAGCGGGGGAAGGCCAAGAGACCCAGTACTTC.

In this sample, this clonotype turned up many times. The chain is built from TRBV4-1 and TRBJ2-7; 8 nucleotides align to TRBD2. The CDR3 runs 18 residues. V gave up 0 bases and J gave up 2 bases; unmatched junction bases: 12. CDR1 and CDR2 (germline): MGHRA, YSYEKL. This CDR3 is CASSQDLVWVSGTYEQYF. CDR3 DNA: TGCGCCAGCAGCCAAGATCTCGTTTGGGTTAGCGGGACCTACGAGCAGTACTTC.

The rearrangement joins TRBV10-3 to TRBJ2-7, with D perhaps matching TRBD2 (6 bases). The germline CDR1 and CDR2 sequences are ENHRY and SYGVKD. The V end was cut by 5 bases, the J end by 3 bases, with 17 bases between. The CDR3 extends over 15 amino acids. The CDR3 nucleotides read TGTGCCATCAGTCCCTTGGAGGGGCGATTCTACGAGCAGTACTTC. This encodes CAISPLEGRFYEQYF.

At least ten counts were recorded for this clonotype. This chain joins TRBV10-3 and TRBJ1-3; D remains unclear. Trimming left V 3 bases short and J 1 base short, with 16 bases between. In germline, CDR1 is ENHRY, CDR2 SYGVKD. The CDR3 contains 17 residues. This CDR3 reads CAISEWLQIFSGNTIYF. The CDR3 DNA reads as TGTGCCATCAGTGAATGGCTGCAGATCTTTTCTGGAAACACCATATATTTT.

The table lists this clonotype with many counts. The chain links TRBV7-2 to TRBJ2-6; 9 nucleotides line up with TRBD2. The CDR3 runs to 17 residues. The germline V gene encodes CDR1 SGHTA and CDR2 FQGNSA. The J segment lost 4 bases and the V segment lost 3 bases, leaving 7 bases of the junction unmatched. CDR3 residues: CASSLAGGPWGANVLTF. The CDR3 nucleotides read TGTGCCAGCAGCTTGGCGGGAGGGCCGTGGGGGGCCAACGTCCTGACTTTC.

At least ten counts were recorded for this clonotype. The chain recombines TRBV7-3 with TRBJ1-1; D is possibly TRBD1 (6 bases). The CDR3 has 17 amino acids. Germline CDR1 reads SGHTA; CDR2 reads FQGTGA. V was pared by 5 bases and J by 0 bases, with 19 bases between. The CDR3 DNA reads TGTGCCAGCAGCCCCAGGGGCAGGGGAGCCATGAACACTGAAGCTTTCTTT. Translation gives CASSPRGRGAMNTEAFF.

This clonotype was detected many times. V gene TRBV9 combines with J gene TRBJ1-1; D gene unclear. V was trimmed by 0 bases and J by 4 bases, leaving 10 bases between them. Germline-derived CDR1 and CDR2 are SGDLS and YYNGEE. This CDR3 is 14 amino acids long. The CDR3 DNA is TGTGCCAGCAGCGTAGTTCCCAAGGGCACTGAAGCTTTCTTT. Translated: CASSVVPKGTEAFF.